The 17 T cell receptor beta chains below come from one sample, sequenced in a study of T cells after posttransplantation cyclophosphamide listed by TCRdb under 2016. A control cohort of roughly 10 patients who had been given myeloablative marrow transplants with methotrexate plus a calcineurin inhibitor was sampled 1 year after transplant. Library construction relied on the immunoSEQ multiplex PCR assay. Sourced from immuneACCESS, this table was stored by TCRdb with only in-frame sequences that have V and J called. A share of the clones is absent; for the studies checked, an unresolved V gene accounts for under half, and the remainder has no known explanation. A total of 15,000 to 20,000 clones appear in this sample, 85% of them only once. The ten largest clones add up to less than 30% of the sample. The specimen was PBMCs, collected after allogeneic stem cell transplant with calcineurin inhibitor and methotrexate. The origin of the receptors is a female patient under 30 who received an allogeneic stem cell transplant from an unrelated donor, was CMV-positive, and had acute and chronic GVHD. The graft donor may be the source of some T cells after a transplant.

In DNA form, the CDR3 reads TGTGCCAGCTCCCCTATCACTCACCGTAGCGGGAGCCAAACCTACAATGAGCAGTTCTTC. Translated, it gives CASSPITHRSGSQTYNEQFF. The chain employs TRBV18 and TRBJ2-1; 9 bases agree with TRBD2. Germline V CDR1 and CDR2: KGHSH, LQKENI. The CDR3 spans 20 residues. Losses at the gene ends were 6 bases for V and 2 bases for J; bases not matched to a gene: 20.

The chain has TRBV19 and TRBJ2-1, with 7 bases matching TRBD1. The CDR3 covers 10 residues. The germline V gene has CDR1 LNHDA and CDR2 SQIVND (reference sequence). V shed 9 bases and J 9 bases; nucleotides not matched to a gene: 2. CDR3 DNA sequence: TGTGCCAGCGGGACAGTTGAGCAGTTCTTC. Translating it yields CASGTVEQFF.

The chain combines TRBV14 with TRBJ2-2, with 7 bases lining up with TRBD2. V lost 3 bases to trimming and J lost 7 bases; unmatched junction nucleotides: 8. Germline CDR1 is SGHDN and CDR2 is FVKESK. The CDR3 runs 15 residues. CDR3 coding DNA: TGTGCCAGCAGCCAGGGTGGGAGGGCCGTCGGGGAGCTGTTTTTT. It encodes CASSQGGRAVGELFF. Supplemented by reference TRBV14 and TRBJ2-2, the full variable domain reads EAGVTQFPSHSVIEKGQTVTLRCDPISGHDNLYWYRRVMGKEIKFLLHFVKESKQDESGMPNNRFLAERTGGTYSTLKVQPAELEDSGVYFCASSQGGRAVGELFFGEGSRLTVL.

This chain uses TRBV6-1 with TRBJ1-5; maybe TRBD1 (6 bases). V gave up 6 bases and J gave up 0 bases, with 12 bases separating them. CDR1 and CDR2 from the germline V gene are MNHNS and SASEGT. This CDR3 has 15 residues. CDR3 amino acids: CASRATGNSNQPQHF. CDR3 sequence (DNA): TGTGCCAGCAGAGCCACAGGGAATAGCAATCAGCCCCAGCATTTT.

The chain links TRBV5-1 to TRBJ1-2; TRBD1 agrees at 9 bases. The CDR3 loop spans 14 amino acids. The germline CDR1 and CDR2 sequences are SGHRS and YFSETQ. V lost 4 bases, J lost 3 bases, and 4 bases stayed unmatched. The CDR3 protein is CASSIRQGDYGYTF. The CDR3 region has the DNA TGCGCCAGCAGCATAAGACAGGGGGACTATGGCTACACCTTC. Filled out from reference TRBV5-1 and TRBJ1-2, the complete variable domain reads KAGVTQTPRYLIKTRGQQVTLSCSPISGHRSVSWYQQTPGQGLQFLFEYFSETQRNKGNFPGRFSGRQFSNSRSEMNVSTLELGDSALYLCASSIRQGDYGYTFGSGTRLTVV.

V and J are TRBV5-1 and TRBJ2-4; D is unclear. CDR1 and CDR2 (germline): SGHRS, YFSETQ. The V end was cut by 4 bases, the J end by 0 bases, with 8 bases between. The CDR3 is 14 amino acids. CDR3 DNA sequence: TGCGCCAGCAGCCAACAGCTAGCCAAAAACATTCAGTACTTC. This sequence encodes CASSQQLAKNIQYF.

This sequence joins TRBV7-6 and TRBJ2-1; 8 bases are a match to TRBD1. Per germline, CDR1 SGHVS and CDR2 FNYEAQ. V lost 5 bases, J lost 6 bases, and 12 bases stayed unmatched. This CDR3 is built from 16 residues. CDR3 sequence (DNA): TGTGCCAGCAGCGCCGACAGGGGTGTTACCTTCAATGAGCAGTTCTTC. Its translation is CASSADRGVTFNEQFF.

The chain uses TRBV5-4 and TRBJ1-3, with D hard to call. There are 14 residues in the CDR3. V was trimmed by 9 bases and J by 0 bases, leaving 13 bases between them. The V gene's germline CDR1 is SGHNT and CDR2 YYREEE (reference sequence). Here the CDR3 DNA reads TGTGCCACCTCGACACCTTTCTCTGGAAACACCATATATTTT. This encodes CATSTPFSGNTIYF.

The V and J genes are TRBV11-2 and TRBJ2-5; no clear D gene. The DNA end is a closer match to TRBJ2-7, so the J assignment may be wrong. This CDR3 is built from 13 residues. Per germline, CDR1 SGHAT and CDR2 FQNNGV. The CDR3 reads CASSLEWGYEQYF. For the CDR3, the DNA is TGTGCCAGCAGCTTAGAGTGGGGCTACGAGCAGTACTTC.

This chain uses TRBV10-3 with TRBJ2-2; 7 bases map to TRBD2. The ends lost 2 bases at V and 5 bases at J; junction bases unmatched: 5. CDR1 and CDR2 (germline): ENHRY, SYGVKD. The length of the CDR3 is 15 residues. CDR3 sequence (DNA): TGTGCCATCAGTGAGGGGAGCGGGAAAACCGGGGAGCTGTTTTTT. Translated, it gives CAISEGSGKTGELFF.

This clone has only a few counts. J is TRBJ1-1 and V is TRBV6-5; 9 bases agree with TRBD1. The CDR3 sequence is 14 residues long. The V gene end was trimmed by 6 bases and the J gene end by 4 bases; junction bases not matched to a gene: 6. From germline, CDR1 is MNHEY and CDR2 SVGAGI. CDR3 sequence (DNA): TGTGCCAGCAGCTCCGACAGGGGGGGCACTGAAGCTTTCTTT. Amino acid sequence: CASSSDRGGTEAFF.

This clone was counted a few times. The chain links TRBV7-9 to TRBJ2-1; perhaps TRBD1 as D (7 bases). The germline V gene encodes CDR1 SEHNR and CDR2 FQNEAQ (reference sequence). V was shortened by 4 bases and J by 4 bases, with 11 bases between the two germline ends. The length of the CDR3 is 14 residues. This CDR3 reads CASSSGGQYNEQFF. CDR3 sequence (DNA): TGTGCCAGCAGCTCCGGGGGACAGTACAATGAGCAGTTCTTC.

This clone has more than one count but fewer than ten. The genes are TRBV19 and TRBJ1-5; 9 nucleotides align to TRBD1. The CDR3 has 15 amino acids. Trimming took 6 bases from V and 4 from J; bases not matched to a gene: 7. CDR1 and CDR2 from the germline V gene are LNHDA and SQIVND (reference sequence). CDR3 residues: CASRSGTGYNQPQHF. The CDR3 region has the DNA TGTGCCAGTAGATCCGGGACAGGGTATAATCAGCCCCAGCATTTT.

The J gene is TRBJ1-3, the V gene TRBV5-1; D call uncertain. The CDR3 runs to 18 residues. Germline CDR1 and CDR2: SGHRS and YFSETQ. Trimming pared 1 base from V and 0 bases from J, leaving 17 bases between. For the CDR3, the DNA is TGCGCCAGCAGCTTGCGGTTTGCTGACGGGAGCTCTGGAAACACCATATATTTT. It specifies CASSLRFADGSSGNTIYF.

This clone appeared once. The chain carries TRBV20-1 and TRBJ2-5; no firm D call. Germline CDR1 and CDR2: DFQATT and SNEGSKA (reference sequence). The ends were cut back, 4 bases at V and 4 bases at J, with 7 bases in the middle. This CDR3 is 11 amino acids long. CDR3 coding DNA: TGCAGTGCTACGCCACTAGAGACCCAGTACTTC. This codes for CSATPLETQYF.

V gene TRBV30 combines with J gene TRBJ2-5; tentative D call: TRBD1 (6 bases). The last part of the DNA fits TRBJ2-7 better; the J call may be wrong. The CDR3 length is 13 residues. CDR1 is GTSNPN, CDR2 SVGIG, per germline (reference sequence). The CDR3 loop is CAWEGDHAYEQYF. The DNA for the CDR3 is TGTGCCTGGGAGGGGGACCATGCCTACGAGCAGTACTTC.

The V and J genes are TRBV6-5 and TRBJ2-2, with D possibly matching TRBD1 (5 bases). The germline V gene has CDR1 MNHEY and CDR2 SVGAGI. The CDR3 contains 15 residues. The ends were cut back, 7 bases at V and 0 bases at J, with 12 bases in the middle. CDR3 DNA sequence: TGTGCCAGCAAAGTGGCAGGGACGAACACCGGGGAGCTGTTTTTT. It is translated as CASKVAGTNTGELFF.